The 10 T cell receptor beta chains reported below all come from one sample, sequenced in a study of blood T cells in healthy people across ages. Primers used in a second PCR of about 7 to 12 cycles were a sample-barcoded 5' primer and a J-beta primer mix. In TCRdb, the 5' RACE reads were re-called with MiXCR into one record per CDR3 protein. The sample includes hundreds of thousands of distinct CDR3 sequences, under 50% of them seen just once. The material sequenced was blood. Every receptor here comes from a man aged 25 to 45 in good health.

CDR3 nucleotides: TGTGCCACCAGCAGCGGGACATTTTACAATGAGCAGTTCTTC. Translated: CATSSGTFYNEQFF. The V and J genes are TRBV15 and TRBJ2-1; possible D gene TRBD1, 6 bases. CDR1 is LNHNV and CDR2 is YYDKDF in the germline V gene (reference sequence). CDR3 length: 14 amino acids. V was shortened by 3 bases and J by 4 bases, with 10 bases between the two germline ends.

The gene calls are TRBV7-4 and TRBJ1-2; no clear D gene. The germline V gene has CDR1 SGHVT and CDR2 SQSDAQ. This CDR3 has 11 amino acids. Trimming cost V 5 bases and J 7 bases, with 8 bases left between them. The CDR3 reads CASSPSRGYTF. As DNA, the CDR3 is TGTGCCAGCAGCCCCTCCCGTGGCTACACCTTC.

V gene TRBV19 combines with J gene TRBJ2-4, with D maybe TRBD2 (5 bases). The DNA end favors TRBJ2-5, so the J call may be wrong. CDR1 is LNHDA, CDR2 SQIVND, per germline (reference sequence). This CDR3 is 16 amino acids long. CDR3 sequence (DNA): TGTGCCAGTAGTATAGATAGTGGAACCCCGGGGGAGACCCAGTACTTC. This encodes CASSIDSGTPGETQYF.

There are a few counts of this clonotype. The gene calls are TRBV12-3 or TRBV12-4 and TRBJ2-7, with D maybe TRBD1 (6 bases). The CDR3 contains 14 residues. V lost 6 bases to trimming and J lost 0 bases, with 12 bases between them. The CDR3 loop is CASRGQLSSYEQYF. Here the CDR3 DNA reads TGTGCCAGCAGAGGACAGCTGAGCTCCTACGAGCAGTACTTC.

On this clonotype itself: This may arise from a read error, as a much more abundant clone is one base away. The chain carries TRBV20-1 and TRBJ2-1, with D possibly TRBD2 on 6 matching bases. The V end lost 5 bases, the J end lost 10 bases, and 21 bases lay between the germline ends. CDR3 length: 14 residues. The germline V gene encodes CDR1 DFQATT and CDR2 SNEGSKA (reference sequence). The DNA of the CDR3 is TGCAGTGCTGTACGGGACGGGAGAAACTACGAGCAGTTCTTC. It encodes CSAVRDGRNYEQFF.

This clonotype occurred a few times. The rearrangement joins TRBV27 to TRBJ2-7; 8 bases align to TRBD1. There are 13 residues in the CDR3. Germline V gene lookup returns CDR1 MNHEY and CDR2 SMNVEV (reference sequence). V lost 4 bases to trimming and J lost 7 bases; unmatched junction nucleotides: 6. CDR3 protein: CASSSQGAGEQYF. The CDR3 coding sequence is TGTGCCAGCAGTTCGCAGGGGGCGGGTGAGCAGTACTTC.

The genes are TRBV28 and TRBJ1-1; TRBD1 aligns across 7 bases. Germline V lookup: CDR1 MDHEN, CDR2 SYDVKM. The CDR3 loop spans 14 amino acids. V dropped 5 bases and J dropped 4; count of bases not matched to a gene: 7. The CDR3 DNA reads TGTGCCAGCAGTATAGGGGGCAGAGGCACTGAAGCTTTCTTT. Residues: CASSIGGRGTEAFF.

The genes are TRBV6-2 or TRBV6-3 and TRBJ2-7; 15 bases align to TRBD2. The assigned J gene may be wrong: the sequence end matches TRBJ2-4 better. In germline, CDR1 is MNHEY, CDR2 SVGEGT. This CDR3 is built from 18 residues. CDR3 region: CASSSGLAGGLVKNIQYF. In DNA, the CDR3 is TGTGCCAGCAGTTCCGGACTAGCGGGGGGGCTTGTCAAAAACATTCAGTACTTC.

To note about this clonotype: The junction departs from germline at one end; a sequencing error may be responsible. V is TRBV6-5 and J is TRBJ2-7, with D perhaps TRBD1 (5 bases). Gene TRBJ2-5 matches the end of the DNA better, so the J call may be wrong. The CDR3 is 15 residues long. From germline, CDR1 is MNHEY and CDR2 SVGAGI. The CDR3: CASSYSLPKGETQYF. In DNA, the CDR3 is TGTGCCAGCAGCTACTCGCTCCCTAAGGGGGAGACCCAGTACTTC.

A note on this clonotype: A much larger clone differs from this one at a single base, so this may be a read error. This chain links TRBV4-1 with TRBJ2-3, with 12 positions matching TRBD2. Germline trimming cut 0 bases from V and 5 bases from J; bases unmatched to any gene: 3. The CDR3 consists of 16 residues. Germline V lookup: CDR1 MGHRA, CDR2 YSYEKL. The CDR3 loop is CASSQDPSGGGDTQYF. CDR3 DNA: TGCGCCAGCAGCCAAGACCCTAGCGGGGGGGGAGATACGCAGTATTTT.